The clone carrying this T cell receptor beta chain was recorded at least ten times. Its antigen is currently unknown. The data belong to a study of T cells in Graves' hyperthyroidism and ophthalmopathy. Any patient presenting with uncontrolled infection, other autoimmune disease, pregnancy or lactation was left out. Using roughly 9.4 ml of fresh peripheral blood, PBMCs were prepared. The CDR3 regions of TCR beta were amplified from RNA transcripts. A set of HTBI primers served as the primers for a first-round RT-PCR of the TCR CDR3. MiXCR, applied by TCRdb to the multiplex PCR reads, yields one record per CDR3 protein. The sample contains 280,000 or so distinct CDR3 sequences, less than 30% of which appear only once. The CDR3 contains 17 residues. Germline V lookup: CDR1 SGHAT, CDR2 FQNNGV. V shed 0 bases and J shed 6 bases, with 21 bases lying between them. Study findings and constraints: Blood also contained most expanded thyroid clonotypes above 0.001.

The material sequenced was blood. The genes are TRBV11-2 and TRBJ2-7; D is possibly TRBD2 (5 bases). The sequence was obtained from a man aged 40-50 years with Graves' hyperthyroidism that later progressed to Graves' ophthalmopathy. This CDR3 is CASSLDQVYTRVSEQYF. CDR3 DNA sequence: TGTGCCAGCAGCTTAGATCAGGTTTATACTAGAGTGAGCGAGCAGTACTTC.